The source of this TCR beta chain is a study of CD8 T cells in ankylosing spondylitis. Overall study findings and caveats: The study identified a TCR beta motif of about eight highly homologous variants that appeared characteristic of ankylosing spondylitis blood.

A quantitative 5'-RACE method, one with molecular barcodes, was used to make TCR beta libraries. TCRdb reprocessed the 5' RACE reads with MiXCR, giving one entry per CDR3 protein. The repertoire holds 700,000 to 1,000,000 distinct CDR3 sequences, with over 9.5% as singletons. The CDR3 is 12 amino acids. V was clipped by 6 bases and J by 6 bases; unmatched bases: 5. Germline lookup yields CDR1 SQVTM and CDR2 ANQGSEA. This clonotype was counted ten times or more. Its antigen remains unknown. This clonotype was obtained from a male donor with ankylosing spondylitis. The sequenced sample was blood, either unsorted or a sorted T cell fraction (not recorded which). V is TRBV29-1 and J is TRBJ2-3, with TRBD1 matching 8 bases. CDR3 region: CSVGDRTDTQYF. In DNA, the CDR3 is TGCAGCGTGGGGGACAGGACGGATACGCAGTATTTT.